A selection of T cell receptor beta chains follows, all from one sample in a study of cytomegalovirus exposure and HLA in healthy donors. Profiled with immunoSEQ multiplex PCR; TCRdb holds only in-frame clones, not every one. The sample consists of 130,000 or so clones, 70% to 75% of them appearing once. The sample consisted of PBMCs. The receptors were gathered from a woman in her 40s in good health and CMV-seropositive. Each CDR3 is given with its conserved first and last residue. The order of the fields is J gene, clone size, D gene, V gene, CDR3 DNA, CDR3 protein. The D gene is left open where the match is weak. Where a row states a size, it is once, few, many or the class of an expanded clone; other rows omit it.

>TRBJ2-5|few|TRBD2|TRBV2
TGTGCCAGCAGCGCCCTGGGACTAGCGGGGCAAGAGACCCAGTACTTC
CASSALGLAGQETQYF
>TRBJ2-7|once|TRBD2|TRBV7-2
TGTGCCAGCACAGGAGGGGCGGGGGGCCTCTCCTACGAGCAGTACTTC
CASTGGAGGLSYEQYF
>TRBJ1-5|.|.|TRBV18
TGTGCCAGCTCACCAGCGGCGGGCTCTGGGGGCAATCAGCCCCAGCATTTT
CASSPAAGSGGNQPQHF
>TRBJ1-4|.|.|TRBV11-1
TGTGCCAGCAGCCCGTCTGAGGCAACTAATGAAAAACTGTTTTTT
CASSPSEATNEKLFF
>TRBJ1-5|.|.|TRBV7-9
TGTTCCAGCAGCTTCGACTCGAATCAGCCCCAGCATTTT
CSSSFDSNQPQHF
>TRBJ1-2|.|.|TRBV28
TGTGCCAGCAGTTTAGGGGGGAACTATGGCTACACCTTC
CASSLGGNYGYTF
>TRBJ1-2|.|.|TRBV6-1
TGTGCCAGCAGGGGGGCAGGATATGGCTACACCTTC
CASRGAGYGYTF
>TRBJ2-7|.|TRBD2|TRBV15
TGTGCCACCAAAACTAGCGGGAGCTCCTACGAGCAGTACTTC
CATKTSGSSYEQYF
>TRBJ2-3|once|.|TRBV29-1
TGCAGCGTTGACCCAGTTGCAGATACGCAGTATTTT
CSVDPVADTQYF
>TRBJ2-3|.|.|TRBV30
TGTGCCTGGAGTCCTCCAGGGCGGGACCCTAAAACTAGCACAGATACGCAGTATTTT
CAWSPPGRDPKTSTDTQYF
>TRBJ1-1|.|TRBD1|TRBV9
TGTGCCAGCAGCGTCGGACAGGGGAACACTGAAGCTTTCTTT
CASSVGQGNTEAFF
>TRBJ1-2|.|.|TRBV28
TGTGCCAGCAGTCCTCCGCGGACAGCTGGTTATGGCTACACCTTC
CASSPPRTAGYGYTF
>TRBJ1-1|.|.|TRBV28
TGTGCCAGCAGGGGGACAACCACTGAAGCTTTCTTT
CASRGTTTEAFF
>TRBJ2-1|once|TRBD2|TRBV7-9
TGTGCCAGTACGGTTAGCGGGTCCTACAATGAGCAGTTCTTC
CASTVSGSYNEQFF
>TRBJ1-4|.|.|TRBV21-1
TGTGCCAGCAGCAACCCAAGGGCCTCAACAGGAGACGGTGAAAAACTGTTTTTT
CASSNPRASTGDGEKLFF
>TRBJ2-1|.|TRBD2|TRBV27
TGTGCCAGCAGACCCCTAAGCGGGGGGGCCTACAATGAGCAGTTCTTC
CASRPLSGGAYNEQFF
>TRBJ1-4|once|.|TRBV30
TGTGCCTGGAGTGTAAGGTCAGGGTACAATGAAAAACTGTTTTTT
CAWSVRSGYNEKLFF
>TRBJ1-1|.|TRBD1|TRBV5-4
TGTGCCAGCAGCCCCGGACAGGGGGGGTTGAACACTGAAGCTTTCTTT
CASSPGQGGLNTEAFF
>TRBJ2-2|.|.|TRBV7-2
TGTGCCAGCAGCTTAGGTGGCAGCACCGGGGAGCTGTTTTTT
CASSLGGSTGELFF
>TRBJ2-3|.|.|TRBV29-1
TGCAGCGCCGCGAGGCAAAGCACAGATACGCAGTATTTT
CSAARQSTDTQYF
>TRBJ2-3|.|.|TRBV11-2
TGTGCCAGCAGCTTACGAGCAGGGGATTTGGGTGGCACAGATACGCAGTATTTT
CASSLRAGDLGGTDTQYF
>TRBJ2-7|.|.|TRBV9
TGTGCCAGCAGCTCAACACCCCAGGGATTCGAGCAGTACTTC
CASSSTPQGFEQYF
>TRBJ2-7|.|.|TRBV29-1
TGCAGCGTTGATGGGGGCGTTGGGGTCCACGAGCAGTACTTC
CSVDGGVGVHEQYF
>TRBJ1-2|.|.|TRBV18
TGTGCCAGCTCACCAAACCAGGAAGTTGGCTATGGCTACACCTTC
CASSPNQEVGYGYTF
>TRBJ1-5|.|.|TRBV7-2
TGTGCCAGCAGCTTAGACAGGCACAATCAGCCCCAGCATTTT
CASSLDRHNQPQHF
>TRBJ2-5|.|.|TRBV29-1
TGCAGCGTCGTTAGGGGAACTAAACAAGAGACCCAGTACTTC
CSVVRGTKQETQYF
>TRBJ1-4|.|TRBD1|TRBV7-9
TGTGCCAGCAGCTTAGCGCTAATCGTCACAGGGGGTTACGAAAAACTGTTTTTT
CASSLALIVTGGYEKLFF
>TRBJ1-4|.|.|TRBV19
TGTGCCAGTAGTCCCCGAGGGAGCCGGAATGAAAAACTGTTTTTT
CASSPRGSRNEKLFF
>TRBJ2-3|.|TRBD1|TRBV4-3
TGCGCCAGCAGCCGCGGGGACAGGGGGCGGAATACGCAGTATTTT
CASSRGDRGRNTQYF
>TRBJ1-1|.|.|TRBV6-5
TGTGCCAGCAGTGGAAGGACAGCGAACACTGAAGCTTTCTTT
CASSGRTANTEAFF
>TRBJ1-5|few|.|TRBV5-8
TGTGCCAGCAGCTTGGCGGGTGGGTATAGCAATCAGCCCCAGCATTTT
CASSLAGGYSNQPQHF
>TRBJ2-1|.|TRBD1|TRBV5-1
TGCGCCAGCAGCTTGCCCGGGACAGACTACAATGAGCAGTTCTTC
CASSLPGTDYNEQFF
>TRBJ2-3|.|.|TRBV11-2
TGTGCCAGCAGGGGGGAGGGCACAGATACGCAGTATTTT
CASRGEGTDTQYF
>TRBJ1-6|.|.|TRBV7-9
TGTGCCAGCAGCCCGAGGGACATCCGCGATTCACCCCTCCACTTT
CASSPRDIRDSPLHF
>TRBJ1-5|.|.|TRBV28
TGTGCCAGCAGTTTAGTGTCGACAGGCATCCCTAGCAATCAGCCCCAGCATTTT
CASSLVSTGIPSNQPQHF
>TRBJ2-1|once|TRBD2|TRBV4-3
TGCGCCAGCAGCTACGCCCTGGCGGGAGGAGGCGGGGAGCAGTTCTTC
CASSYALAGGGGEQFF
>TRBJ1-2|.|TRBD1|TRBV27
TGTGCCAGCAGTTACCTCGCGGGACAGAGGTATGGCTACACCTTC
CASSYLAGQRYGYTF
>TRBJ2-7|once|TRBD1|TRBV7-2
TGTGCCAGCAGCGCTCGGGACAGACCATACTTC
CASSARDRPYF
>TRBJ2-7|.|TRBD1|TRBV5-1
TGCGCCAGCAGCTTGAGGGGACAGCCTTTCGAGCAGTACTTC
CASSLRGQPFEQYF
>TRBJ1-4|.|TRBD1|TRBV18
TGTGCCAGCTCAACCCTCGGGACAGGGAATGAAAAACTGTTTTTT
CASSTLGTGNEKLFF
>TRBJ2-3|.|.|TRBV5-8
TGTGCCAGCAGCTTGGTCCCAAGCACAGATACGCAGTATTTT
CASSLVPSTDTQYF
>TRBJ2-7|once|TRBD1|TRBV28
TGTGCCAGCAGTTTCTCAAGGGGGCCTGGCGAGCAGTACTTC
CASSFSRGPGEQYF
>TRBJ2-1|few|TRBD1|TRBV6-1
TGTGCCAGCAGCGCACAGGGGGATGAGCAGTTCTTC
CASSAQGDEQFF
>TRBJ2-1|.|.|TRBV18
TGTGCCAGCTCACCACCTAGCAATGAGCAGTTCTTC
CASSPPSNEQFF
>TRBJ2-5|.|.|TRBV5-1
TGCGCCAGCAGAGAGGCAGCCCAAGAGACCCAGTACTTC
CASREAAQETQYF